This entry concerns a single T cell receptor beta chain. Preparation of TRB cDNA libraries relied on 5' RACE carrying UMI labels. TCRdb reanalyzed the 5' RACE reads, giving one entry per CDR3 protein sequence and no DNA. This sample's table has about 58,000 distinct CDR3 sequences. The CDR3 runs 14 residues. Per germline, CDR1 SGHDN and CDR2 FVKESK. This specimen belongs to a study of CXCR3-negative and CXCR3-positive naive CD8 T cells. The V call is TRBV14, the J call TRBJ2-7. The sample was naive CXCR3- CD8+ T cells from blood. The subset here: CD45RO-CCR7+CD27+CD95- naive CD8+ T cells lacking CXCR3 (TNR3-). The sequence was obtained from a human donor in good health. Some clones in this sample may be carry-over from other donors' samples. The CDR3 spells CASSQGNRDYEQYF. Filled out from reference TRBV14 and TRBJ2-7, the complete variable domain reads EAGVTQFPSHSVIEKGQTVTLRCDPISGHDNLYWYRRVMGKEIKFLLHFVKESKQDESGMPNNRFLAERTGGTYSTLKVQPAELEDSGVYFCASSQGNRDYEQYFGPGTRLTVT.